Listed here is a single TCR beta chain. The antigen is unknown. This entry belongs to a study of T cell repertoires in cytomegalovirus infection. Points from the study as a whole: HLA-C-restricted CMV-specific TCR beta clonotypes were dominant in the ex vivo response.

MiXCR, run by TCRdb on the reads, gives a single entry per CDR3 protein. The sample includes approximately 990,000 distinct CDR3 sequences, 31% seen only once; the top ten take 10% to 15%. Germline assignment: CDR1 MNHEY and CDR2 SVGEGT. This CDR3 contains 14 residues. Trimming stripped 3 bases from V and 5 bases from J, with 13 bases between. The material sequenced was cultured CD8+ T cells from PBMCs, taken from culture after CMV antigen stimulation. The clonotype comes from a human donor in good health (CMV status not recorded). Some clones in this sample may be carry-over from other donors' samples. This chain connects TRBV6-2 or TRBV6-3 to TRBJ1-2, with a tentative D call TRBD1 (6 bases). This CDR3 is CASSYDRRRYGYTF. CDR3 DNA: TGTGCCAGCAGTTATGACAGGAGAAGATATGGCTACACCTTC.